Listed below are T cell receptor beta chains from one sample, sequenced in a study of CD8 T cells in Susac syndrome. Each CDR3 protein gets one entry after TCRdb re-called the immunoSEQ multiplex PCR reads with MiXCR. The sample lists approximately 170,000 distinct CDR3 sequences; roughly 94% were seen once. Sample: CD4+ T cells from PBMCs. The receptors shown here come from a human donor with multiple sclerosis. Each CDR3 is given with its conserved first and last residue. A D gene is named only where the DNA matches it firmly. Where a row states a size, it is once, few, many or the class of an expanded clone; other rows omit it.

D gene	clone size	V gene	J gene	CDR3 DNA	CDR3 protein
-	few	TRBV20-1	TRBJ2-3	TGCAGTGCTAGGGGGGGTGGCGATACGCAGTATTTT	CSARGGGDTQYF
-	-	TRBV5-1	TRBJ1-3	TGCGCCAGCAGCTATGGACCCGAAGCAACCATATATTTT	CASSYGPEATIYF
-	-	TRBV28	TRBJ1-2	TGTGCCAGCAGTTGGAACTATGGCTACACCTTC	CASSWNYGYTF
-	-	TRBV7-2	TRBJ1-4	TGTGCCAGCAGCTTCCTCGGAACAACTAATGAAAAACTGTTTTTT	CASSFLGTTNEKLFF
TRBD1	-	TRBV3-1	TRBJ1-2	TGTGCCAGCAGCCAACGTCCCGGGACAGGGGGCGGGATCTATGGCTACACCTTC	CASSQRPGTGGGIYGYTF
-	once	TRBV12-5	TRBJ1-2	TGTGCTAGTGGTTTGGTGGCAGGGGACGGCTACACCTTC	CASGLVAGDGYTF
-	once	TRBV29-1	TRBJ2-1	TGCAGCGTCCGGAGGGGGCGGCAAACCTACAATGAGCAGTTCTTC	CSVRRGRQTYNEQFF
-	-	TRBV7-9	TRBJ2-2	TGTGCCAGCAGCTTAGGGTTTACAGGTACCGGGGAGCTGTTTTTT	CASSLGFTGTGELFF
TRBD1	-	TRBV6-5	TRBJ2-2	TGTGCCAGCAGTTACTCCTGGGACAGGGCCTATGGAGACACCGGGGAGCTGTTTTTT	CASSYSWDRAYGDTGELFF
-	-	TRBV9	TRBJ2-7	TGTGCCAGCAGCCCACGGACTGGTTCCTACGAGCAGTACTTC	CASSPRTGSYEQYF
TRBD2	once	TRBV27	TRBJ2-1	TGTGCCAGCAGTTTATGGTCGGGAGGTAATGAGCAGTTCTTC	CASSLWSGGNEQFF
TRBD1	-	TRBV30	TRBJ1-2	TGTGCCTGGAGTCCCCCGCGACAGGGGGCGAAAGGCTACACCTTC	CAWSPPRQGAKGYTF
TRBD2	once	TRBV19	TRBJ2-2	TGTGCCAGTAGTACTCCCGGGAGGGTGGGCACCGGGGAGCTGTTTTTT	CASSTPGRVGTGELFF
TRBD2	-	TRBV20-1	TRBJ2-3	TGCAGTGCTAGAAGTCTAGCGGGCACAGATACGCAGTATTTT	CSARSLAGTDTQYF
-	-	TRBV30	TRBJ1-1	TGTGCCTGGAACTCCGGGTCCCAGTCGGCTTTCTTT	CAWNSGSQSAFF
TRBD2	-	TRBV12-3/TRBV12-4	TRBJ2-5	TGTGCCAGCACCCCCGGGACTAGCCAAGAGACCCAGTACTTC	CASTPGTSQETQYF
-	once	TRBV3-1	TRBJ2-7	TGTGCCAGCAGCCAATCCCGATACGAGCAGTACTTC	CASSQSRYEQYF
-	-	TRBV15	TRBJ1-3	TGTGCCACCAGCAGAGATCCGGCGACAGGAGGTGGAAACACCATATATTTT	CATSRDPATGGGNTIYF
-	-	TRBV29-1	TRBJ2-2	TGCAGCGTTGGTGTGATTAGCACCGGGGAGCTGTTTTTT	CSVGVISTGELFF
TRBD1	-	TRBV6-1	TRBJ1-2	TGTGCCAGCAGCCCGGACAGGAATGGCTACACCTTC	CASSPDRNGYTF
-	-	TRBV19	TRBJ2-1	TGTGCCAGTAGTATAGCAGGGGCGTCCTACAATGAGCAGTTCTTC	CASSIAGASYNEQFF
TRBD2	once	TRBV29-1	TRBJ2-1	TGCAGCGTTAATGAGCGGGAGGTTGTCAATGAGCAGTTCTTC	CSVNEREVVNEQFF
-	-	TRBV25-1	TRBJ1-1	TGTGCCAGCAGTGAGGGCCGGACGGAAGCTTTCTTT	CASSEGRTEAFF
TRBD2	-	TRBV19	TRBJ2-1	TGTGCCAGTAGTATTGGACTAGGATTAAATGAGCAGTTCTTC	CASSIGLGLNEQFF
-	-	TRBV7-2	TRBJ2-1	TGTGCCAGCAGCCCTCCTCTTACCGAGCAGTTCTTC	CASSPPLTEQFF
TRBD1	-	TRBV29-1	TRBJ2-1	TGCAGCGTCCCGGGACAGGGCTTTAGCGTAACCTCCTACAATGAGCAGTTCTTC	CSVPGQGFSVTSYNEQFF
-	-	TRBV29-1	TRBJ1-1	TGCAGCGTCGACAGGACATCGAACACTGAAGCTTTCTTT	CSVDRTSNTEAFF
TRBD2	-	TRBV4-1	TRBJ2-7	TGCGCCAGCAGCCGAGCCGGGGCGGGAGGGCCCCACGAGCAGTACTTC	CASSRAGAGGPHEQYF
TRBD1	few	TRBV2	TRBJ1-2	TGTGCCAGCAGTGTGGCAGGGGGCTATGGCTACACCTTC	CASSVAGGYGYTF
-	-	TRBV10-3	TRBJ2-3	TGTGCCATCAGCATGCAGGGATCAGATACGCAGTATTTT	CAISMQGSDTQYF
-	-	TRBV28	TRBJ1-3	TGTGCCAGCAGATCCTCGGGGGGGGCTGGAAACACCATATATTTT	CASRSSGGAGNTIYF
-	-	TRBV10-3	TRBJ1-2	TGTGCCATCAGTGAGTTTACCCGTAGGGGCTACACCTTC	CAISEFTRRGYTF
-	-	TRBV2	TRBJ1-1	TGTGCGGGCAGCGTGAACGCTGAAGCTTTCTTT	CAGSVNAEAFF
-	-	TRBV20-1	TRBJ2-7	TGCAGTGCTCCTCGGGGGGCGGGGATCTACGAGCAGTACTTC	CSAPRGAGIYEQYF
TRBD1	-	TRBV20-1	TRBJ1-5	TGCAGTGCTAGCCTCAGGGACCAGGGGGCCCAGCATTTT	CSASLRDQGAQHF
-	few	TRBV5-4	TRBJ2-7	TGTGCCAGCAGCTTGGACAGGGAGGGTGAGCAGTACTTC	CASSLDREGEQYF
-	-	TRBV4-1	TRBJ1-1	TGCGCCAGCAGACCCGTCGGCGGGCGTTGGACTGAAGCTTTCTTT	CASRPVGGRWTEAFF
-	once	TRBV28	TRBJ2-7	TGTGCCAGCAGACATCGACCTCCCGACGGGCTCGAGCAGTACTTC	CASRHRPPDGLEQYF
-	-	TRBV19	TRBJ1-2	TGTGCCAGTAGTCTTACAGCGAGGGCCTCGGGCTACACCTTC	CASSLTARASGYTF
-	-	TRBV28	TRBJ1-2	TGTGCCAGCAGTCAAGGTGGAGGGCGGCCCTATGGCTACACCTTC	CASSQGGGRPYGYTF